A single sample gave rise to the 18 T cell receptor beta chains below, sequenced in a study of glioma-infiltrating T cells after dendritic cell vaccination. Noted time point: after dendritic cell vaccination, including at tumor progression/relapse. Some clones are missing from TCRdb's copy, which holds only in-frame ones; the method was immunoSEQ multiplex PCR. The sample holds around 83,000 clones, 85% seen once. Material: blood, obtained after dendritic cell vaccination. Every receptor here comes from a human donor with glioblastoma.

This clone turned up a few times. The J gene is TRBJ2-7, the V gene TRBV6-6; TRBD2 matches 14 bases. The trim removed 4 bases at V and 5 bases at J, leaving 7 bases unmatched. There are 16 residues in the CDR3. Germline CDR1 reads MNHNY; CDR2 reads SVGAGI (reference sequence). The CDR3 region has the DNA TGTGCCAGCAGTTCCCCGACTAGCGGGAGGGCCCACGAGCAGTACTTC. This encodes CASSSPTSGRAHEQYF.

In its sample, this clone was seen a few times. CDR3 coding DNA: TGTGCCAGTAGTATTCATAGTCTGGGGGGAACTAGCAATCAGCCCCAGCATTTT. It translates to CASSIHSLGGTSNQPQHF. The V call is TRBV19, the J call TRBJ1-5; D is perhaps TRBD1 (5 bases). This CDR3 is 18 amino acids long. Trimming took 3 bases from V and 0 from J, leaving 18 bases between them. The germline gives CDR1 LNHDA, CDR2 SQIVND (reference sequence).

The chain couples TRBV12-5 to TRBJ1-5; D possibly corresponds to TRBD1 (5 bases). Germline CDR1 is LGHNT and CDR2 is FRNRAP. CDR3 length: 13 residues. V dropped 6 bases and J dropped 0 bases, with 6 bases sitting between them. The CDR3 nucleotides read TGTGCTAGTGGGGGGGGTAGCAATCAGCCCCAGCATTTT. This sequence encodes CASGGGSNQPQHF.

V and J are TRBV5-1 and TRBJ2-3; 10 bases fit TRBD2. Unmatched junction bases numbered 7, after V lost 3 bases and J lost 0 bases. Germline V lookup: CDR1 SGHRS, CDR2 YFSETQ. The CDR3 is 17 amino acids. CDR3 loop: CASSSPSGGTSTDTQYF. CDR3 coding DNA: TGCGCCAGCAGCTCACCTAGCGGGGGAACTAGCACAGATACGCAGTATTTT.

The gene calls are TRBV28 and TRBJ1-2; D perhaps matches TRBD1 (6 bases). This CDR3 contains 14 residues. V was trimmed by 3 bases and J by 9 bases, leaving 17 bases between them. Germline values: CDR1 MDHEN, CDR2 SYDVKM. The chain's CDR3 is CASSFYQGPGSYTF. The DNA for the CDR3 is TGTGCCAGCAGTTTTTACCAGGGGCCGGGGAGCTACACCTTC.

The genes are TRBV19 and TRBJ1-6; no reliable D call. The V gene's germline CDR1 is LNHDA and CDR2 SQIVND (reference sequence). This CDR3 has 13 residues. Trimming pared 7 bases from V and 10 bases from J, leaving 14 bases between. CDR3 in amino acids: CASTSPGNSPLHF. The CDR3 DNA sequence: TGTGCCAGTACCTCTCCGGGGAACTCACCCCTCCACTTT.

V usage is TRBV18 and J usage is TRBJ1-2, with 10 bases aligning to TRBD1. J gave up 7 bases and V 5 bases, and 10 bases lay outside the gene matches. This CDR3 is 15 amino acids long. Germline lookup yields CDR1 KGHSH and CDR2 LQKENI. The CDR3 DNA sequence: TGTGCCAGCTCATCCCTCGGACAGGGGGTATTTGGCTACACCTTC. This gives the protein CASSSLGQGVFGYTF.

The chain couples TRBV2 to TRBJ2-7, with D perhaps TRBD2 (6 bases). CDR3 length: 15 residues. Germline V gene sequence: CDR1 SNHLY, CDR2 FYNNEI. With 7 bases removed from V and 1 base from J, the gap between germline ends came to 17 bases. The CDR3 DNA reads TGTGCCAGCAATAACCGTGTTGGGACTTCCTACGAGCAGTACTTC. Residues: CASNNRVGTSYEQYF. The full variable domain, completed using reference TRBV2 and TRBJ2-7, is EPEVTQTPSHQVTQMGQEVILRCVPISNHLYFYWYRQILGQKVEFLVSFYNNEISEKSEIFDDQFSVERPDGSNFTLKIRSTKLEDSAMYFCASNNRVGTSYEQYFGPGTRLTVT.

The CDR3 sequence: CASSPRQGINEQYF. The CDR3 DNA reads TGTGCCAGCAGCCCAAGACAGGGTATCAACGAGCAGTACTTC. The chain joins TRBV7-6 to TRBJ2-7; 7 positions match TRBD1. J gave up 5 bases and V 5 bases, and 9 bases lay outside the gene matches. The CDR3 runs 14 residues. Per germline, CDR1 SGHVS and CDR2 FNYEAQ. Looking up the rest from reference TRBV7-6 and TRBJ2-7 gives the full variable domain: GAGVSQSPRYKVTKRGQDVALRCDPISGHVSLYWYRQALGQGPEFLTYFNYEAQQDKSGLPNDRFSAERPEGSISTLTIQRTEQRDSAMYRCASSPRQGINEQYFGPGTRLTVT.

V gene TRBV6-6 combines with J gene TRBJ2-4; 9 bases fit TRBD1. V lost 4 bases to trimming and J lost 4 bases; unmatched junction nucleotides: 5. This CDR3 is 15 amino acids long. Per the germline V gene, CDR1 is MNHNY and CDR2 is SVGAGI (reference sequence). This CDR3 reads CASSSTGTGKNIQYF. Written as DNA, the CDR3 is TGTGCCAGCAGTTCAACCGGGACAGGGAAAAACATTCAGTACTTC.

The V call is TRBV7-9, the J call TRBJ1-1; D remains unclear. The CDR3 has 13 residues. V was cut by 1 base and J by 11 bases, with 14 bases left in between. Germline CDR1 is SEHNR and CDR2 is FQNEAQ (reference sequence). In DNA, the CDR3 is TGTGCCAGCAGCTTAGATCCTGGCCTGCGGGCTTTCTTT. Translated: CASSLDPGLRAFF. The full variable domain, rest sourced from reference TRBV7-9 and TRBJ1-1, is DTGVSQNPRHKITKRGQNVTFRCDPISEHNRLYWYRQTLGQGPEFLTYFQNEAQLEKSRLLSDRFSAERPKGSFSTLEIQRTEQGDSAMYLCASSLDPGLRAFFGQGTRLTVV.

This clone showed up just a few times. The gene calls are TRBV4-1 and TRBJ2-2; 10 nucleotides agree with TRBD2. Germline assignment: CDR1 MGHRA and CDR2 YSYEKL. The trim removed 1 base at V and 5 bases at J, leaving 1 base unmatched. The CDR3 extends over 15 amino acids. For the CDR3, the DNA is TGCGCCAGCAGCCAAGGGACTAGCGGTACCGGGGAGCTGTTTTTT. Its translation: CASSQGTSGTGELFF.

This chain uses TRBV6-6 with TRBJ2-3; D perhaps matches TRBD2 (6 bases). Trimming removed 11 bases at V and 0 bases at J, with 15 bases between. The germline V gene has CDR1 MNHNY and CDR2 SVGAGI (reference sequence). CDR3 size: 14 residues. The chain's CDR3 is CAATPGVSTDTQYF. The CDR3 DNA reads as TGTGCCGCTACACCGGGGGTCAGCACAGATACGCAGTATTTT.

This clone has just one count. Within the sample, other DNA sequences also encode this same CDR3. CDR3 nucleotide sequence: TGCAGCGTTGGTTCCGGCGGTAACACCGGGGAGCTGTTTTTT. It is translated as CSVGSGGNTGELFF. V and J are TRBV29-1 and TRBJ2-2, with no clear D. With 4 bases removed from V and 2 bases from J, the gap between germline ends came to 11 bases. CDR1 is SQVTM and CDR2 is ANQGSEA in the germline V gene. This CDR3 region has 14 residues.

This sequence joins TRBV6-1 and TRBJ2-1; 11 bases are shared with TRBD2. Germline V gene sequence: CDR1 MNHNS, CDR2 SASEGT. The CDR3 has 16 residues. Trimming cost V 2 bases and J 6 bases; bases outside gene matches: 6. CDR3 protein: CASSESPGLAVNEQFF. DNA for the CDR3: TGTGCCAGCAGTGAAAGTCCGGGACTAGCGGTCAATGAGCAGTTCTTC.

The rearrangement uses TRBV2 and TRBJ2-3, with 10 bases fitting TRBD2. The CDR3 sequence is 16 residues long. The V gene's germline CDR1 is SNHLY and CDR2 FYNNEI. J was trimmed by 8 bases and V by 4 bases; bases with no gene match: 12. CDR3 coding DNA: TGTGCCAGCAGTGGTTTTCAAGCGGGAGGGAGGGGTACGCAGTATTTT. Encoded protein: CASSGFQAGGRGTQYF. Full variable domain (missing parts from reference TRBV2 and TRBJ2-3): EPEVTQTPSHQVTQMGQEVILRCVPISNHLYFYWYRQILGQKVEFLVSFYNNEISEKSEIFDDQFSVERPDGSNFTLKIRSTKLEDSAMYFCASSGFQAGGRGTQYFGPGTRLTVL.

V is TRBV7-2 and J is TRBJ2-2; 7 nucleotides align to TRBD1. V was clipped by 5 bases and J by 6 bases; unmatched bases: 9. Germline loops: CDR1 SGHTA, CDR2 FQGNSA. This CDR3 comprises 15 residues. CDR3 DNA sequence: TGTGCCAGCAGCCTTCGACAGGGCCAGGCCGGGGAGCTGTTTTTT. Amino acids: CASSLRQGQAGELFF. Full variable domain (rest looked up from reference TRBV7-2 and TRBJ2-2): GAGVSQSPSNKVTEKGKDVELRCDPISGHTALYWYRQSLGQGLEFLIYFQGNSAPDKSGLPSDRFSAERTGGSVSTLTIQRTQQEDSAVYLCASSLRQGQAGELFFGEGSRLTVL.

The V call is TRBV18, the J call TRBJ1-3; D possibly corresponds to TRBD1 (5 bases). Germline V lookup: CDR1 KGHSH, CDR2 LQKENI. This CDR3 is 18 amino acids long. Trimming removed 3 bases at V and 0 bases at J, with 18 bases between. The CDR3 is CASSPAGPGGVSGNTIYF. The CDR3 DNA follows: TGTGCCAGCTCACCGGCCGGACCGGGGGGAGTCTCTGGAAACACCATATATTTT.